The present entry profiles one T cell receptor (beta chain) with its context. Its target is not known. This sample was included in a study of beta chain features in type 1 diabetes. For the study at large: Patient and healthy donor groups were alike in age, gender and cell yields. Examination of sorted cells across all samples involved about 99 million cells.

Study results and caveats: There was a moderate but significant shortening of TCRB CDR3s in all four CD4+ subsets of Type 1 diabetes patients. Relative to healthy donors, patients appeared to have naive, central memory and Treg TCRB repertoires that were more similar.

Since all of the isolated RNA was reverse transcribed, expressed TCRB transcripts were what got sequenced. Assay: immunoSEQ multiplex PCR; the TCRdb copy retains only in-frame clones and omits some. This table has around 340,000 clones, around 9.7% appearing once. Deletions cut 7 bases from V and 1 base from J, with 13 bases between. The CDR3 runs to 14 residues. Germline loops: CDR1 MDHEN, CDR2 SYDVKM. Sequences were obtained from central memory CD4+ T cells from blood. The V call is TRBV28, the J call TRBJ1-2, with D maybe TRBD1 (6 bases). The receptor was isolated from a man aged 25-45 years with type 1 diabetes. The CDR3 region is CASNQGGDNYGYTF. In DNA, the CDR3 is TGTGCCAGCAACCAAGGGGGGGATAACTATGGCTACACCTTC.